These 4 T cell receptor beta chains originate from one sample sequenced in a study of blood T cell repertoires in COVID-19 (dated by TCRdb to the early 2020s). Library preparation was by the immunoSEQ multiplex PCR assay. TCRdb's version of the immuneACCESS table is confined to in-frame rearrangements and falls short of the full clone set. An unresolved V gene accounts for under half of the shortfall where checked; the remainder is of unknown origin. Across this sample there are 200,000 to 300,000 clones, with 88% seen only once. The biggest ten clones account for 0.8% of the sample. The sample was peripheral blood. These receptors came from a woman in her twenties or thirties with acute or convalescent COVID-19.

V usage is TRBV7-3 and J usage is TRBJ2-3; D call uncertain. The CDR3 is made up of 15 amino acids. CDR1 is SGHTA and CDR2 is FQGTGA in the germline V gene. The germline V and J ends were trimmed by 1 base and 0 bases, with 8 bases remaining between them. CDR3 sequence (DNA): TGTGCCAGCAGCTTAAGCGGCGGTAGCACAGATACGCAGTATTTT. It codes for CASSLSGGSTDTQYF.

This clone was counted a single time. This chain links TRBV24-1 with TRBJ2-3; D is unclear. The CDR3 has 16 amino acids. The germline CDR1 and CDR2 sequences are KGHDR and SFDVKD. V gave up 4 bases and J gave up 0 bases, with 13 bases separating them. The CDR3 DNA follows: TGTGCCACCAGTGACGCTAGGAAGTCTAGCACAGATACGCAGTATTTT. Translating gives CATSDARKSSTDTQYF.

The V gene is TRBV7-9, the J gene TRBJ2-5; maybe TRBD2 (6 bases). The germline V gene has CDR1 SEHNR and CDR2 FQNEAQ (reference sequence). The CDR3 loop spans 13 amino acids. The V end was cut by 6 bases, the J end by 5 bases, with 13 bases between. The CDR3 sequence is CASSTAGRETQYF. CDR3 bases: TGTGCCAGCAGTACGGCGGGAAGGGAGACCCAGTACTTC.

This clone is a singleton in its sample. This chain uses TRBV5-6 with TRBJ1-3; D unresolved. V lost 2 bases to trimming and J lost 0 bases, with 6 bases between them. Germline CDR1 is SGHDT and CDR2 is YYEEEE. The CDR3 length is 14 residues. DNA for the CDR3: TGTGCCAGCAGCTTTCTGAGCTCTGGAAACACCATATATTTT. It specifies CASSFLSSGNTIYF.